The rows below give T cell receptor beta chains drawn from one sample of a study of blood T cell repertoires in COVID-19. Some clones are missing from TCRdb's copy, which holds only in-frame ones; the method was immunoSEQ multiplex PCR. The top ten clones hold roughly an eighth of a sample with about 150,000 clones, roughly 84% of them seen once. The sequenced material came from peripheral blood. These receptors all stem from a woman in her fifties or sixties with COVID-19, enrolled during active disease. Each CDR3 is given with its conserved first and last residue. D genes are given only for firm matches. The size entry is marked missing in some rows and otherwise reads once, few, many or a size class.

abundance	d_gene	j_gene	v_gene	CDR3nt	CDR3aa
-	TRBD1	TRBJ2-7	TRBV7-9	TGTGCCAGCAGGAGAGAGGGGACAGGGGCTCGGGAGCAGTACTTC	CASRREGTGAREQYF
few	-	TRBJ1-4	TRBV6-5	TGTGCCAGCAGTTACTCGTACCAGAATGAAAAACTGTTTTTT	CASSYSYQNEKLFF
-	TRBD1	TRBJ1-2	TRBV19	TGTGCCAGTAGTAAAGGGACAGGGTATCACGACAACTATGGCTACACCTTC	CASSKGTGYHDNYGYTF
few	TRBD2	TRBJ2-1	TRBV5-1	TGCGCCAGCAGCGCGACTAGCGGTAGCTCCTACAATGAGCAGTTCTTC	CASSATSGSSYNEQFF
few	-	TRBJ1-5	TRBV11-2	TGTGCCAGCAGCTTAAGGAGCCTCAATCAGCCCCAGCATTTT	CASSLRSLNQPQHF
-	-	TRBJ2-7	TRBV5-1	TGCGCCAGCAGCTTGTTGAGCCACTCCTACGAGCAGTACTTC	CASSLLSHSYEQYF
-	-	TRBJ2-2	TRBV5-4	TGTGCCAGCAGCTTGGTGCGGAACACCGGGGAGCTGTTTTTT	CASSLVRNTGELFF
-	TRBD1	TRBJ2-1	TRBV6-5	TGTGCCAGCAGCCTCCGAGACAGGGATTACAATGAGCAGTTCTTC	CASSLRDRDYNEQFF
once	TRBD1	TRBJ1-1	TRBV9	TGTGCCAGCAGCGCCTCTCTGGGACAGGGTAGGAGGGTCACTGAAGCTTTCTTT	CASSASLGQGRRVTEAFF
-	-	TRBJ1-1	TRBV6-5	TGTGCCAGCAGCCGGGACAAATACACTGAAGCTTTCTTT	CASSRDKYTEAFF
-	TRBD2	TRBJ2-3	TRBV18	TGTGCCAGCTCCCAGACTAGCGGGGAGGATACGCAGTATTTT	CASSQTSGEDTQYF
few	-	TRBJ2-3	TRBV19	TGTGCCAGTAGTCCCTACGGAGGCACAGATACGCAGTATTTT	CASSPYGGTDTQYF
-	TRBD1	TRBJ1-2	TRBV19	TGTGCCAGTACCTTCGGACAGGGGGGGAACTATGGCTACACCTTC	CASTFGQGGNYGYTF
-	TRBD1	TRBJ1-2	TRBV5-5	TGTGCCAGCAGCCCGGGACAGGGGATAACTGGCTACACCTTC	CASSPGQGITGYTF
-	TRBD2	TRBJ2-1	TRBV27	TGTGCCAGCAGTTCCTCGACTAGCGGGAGGGTGTATGAGCAGTTCTTC	CASSSSTSGRVYEQFF
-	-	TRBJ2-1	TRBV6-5	TGTGCCAGCAGTTCCCAGACTAATGAGCAGTTCTTC	CASSSQTNEQFF
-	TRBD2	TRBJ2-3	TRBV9	TGTGCCAGCACTCGGGCGGGAGAGGGCACAGATACGCAGTATTTT	CASTRAGEGTDTQYF
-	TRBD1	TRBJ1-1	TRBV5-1	TGCGCCAGCAGCTTGAGCCCGGGACAGATCACTGAAGCTTTCTTT	CASSLSPGQITEAFF
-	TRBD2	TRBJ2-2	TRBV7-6	TGTGCCAGCAGCTTTAGCGGGAGGGCGGCGGGGGAGCTGTTTTTT	CASSFSGRAAGELFF
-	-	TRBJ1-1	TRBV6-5	TGTGCCAGCATATACAGAAGCGGAAACACTGAAGCTTTCTTT	CASIYRSGNTEAFF
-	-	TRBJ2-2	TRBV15	-	CATTRRTSFGAGELFF
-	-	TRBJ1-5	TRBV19	TGTGCCAGTAGAGTCAGTTGGAGCAATCAGCCCCAGCATTTT	CASRVSWSNQPQHF
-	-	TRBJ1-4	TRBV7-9	TGTGCCAGCAGCCTCAACACGTACGATAATGAAAAACTGTTTTTT	CASSLNTYDNEKLFF
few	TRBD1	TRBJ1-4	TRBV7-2	TGTGCCAGCAGCTTAGGAGGACAGGGTCGGGAAAAACTGTTTTTT	CASSLGGQGREKLFF
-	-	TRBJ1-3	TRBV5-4	TGTGCCAGCAGCCCAGGGGTAGGGCGGGGAAACACCATATATTTT	CASSPGVGRGNTIYF
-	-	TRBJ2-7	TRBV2	TGTGCCAGCACCTCCTCGACAGTCTACGAGCAGTACTTC	CASTSSTVYEQYF
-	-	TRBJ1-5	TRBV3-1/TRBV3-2	TGTGCCAGCAGCCACCGGTCCCAGGGTAATCAGCCCCAGCATTTT	CASSHRSQGNQPQHF
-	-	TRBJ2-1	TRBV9	TGTGCCAGCAGCGTAGACAGTTCCTACAATGAGCAGTTCTTC	CASSVDSSYNEQFF
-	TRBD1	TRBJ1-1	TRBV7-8	TGTGCCAGCAGCTCCAGACAGGGTGAAGCTTTCTTT	CASSSRQGEAFF
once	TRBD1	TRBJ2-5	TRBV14	TGTGCCAGCAGTAACCGGGACAGAGGAGAGACCCAGTACTTC	CASSNRDRGETQYF
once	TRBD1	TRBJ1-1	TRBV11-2	TGTGCCAGCAGCTCCCAAACGCAGGGGGTTGAAGCTTTCTTT	CASSSQTQGVEAFF
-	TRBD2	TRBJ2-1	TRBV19	TGTGCCAGTAGTATAAAAACTAGCGGGGGCAACGAGCAGTTCTTC	CASSIKTSGGNEQFF
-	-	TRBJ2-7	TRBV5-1	TGCGCCAGCAGCTTGGACAGGGAAAGGTACGAGCAGTACTTC	CASSLDRERYEQYF
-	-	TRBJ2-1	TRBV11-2	TGTGCCAGCAGCCACTACAATGAGCAGTTCTTC	CASSHYNEQFF
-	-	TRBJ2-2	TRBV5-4	TGTGCCAGCAGCTTGCCGTTGTACGGTCACCTTTATGGAGCTGTTTTT	CASSLPLYGHLYGAVF
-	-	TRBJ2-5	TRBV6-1	TGTGCCAGCAGTGAATCAGGGGTAGAGACCCAGTACTTC	CASSESGVETQYF
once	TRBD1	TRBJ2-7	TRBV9	TGTGCCAGCAGCGTGACAGGGTCCTCCTACGAGCAGTACTTC	CASSVTGSSYEQYF
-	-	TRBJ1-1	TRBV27	TGTGCCAGCAGTGGGCCGGGGATGAACACTGAAGCTTTCTTT	CASSGPGMNTEAFF
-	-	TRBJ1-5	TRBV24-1	TGTGCCACCAGTGATTCGACAGGCAAGGCCCTTGACAATCAGCCCCAGCATTTT	CATSDSTGKALDNQPQHF
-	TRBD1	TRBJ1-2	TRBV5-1	TGCGCCAGCAGCCCCGGACAGGCCCGCAACTATGGCTACACCTTC	CASSPGQARNYGYTF
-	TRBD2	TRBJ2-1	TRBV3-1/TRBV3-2	TGTGCCAGCAGCCAAGATCGGACTAGCGGCACCTACAATGAGCAGTTCTTC	CASSQDRTSGTYNEQFF
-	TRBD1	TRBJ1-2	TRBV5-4	TGTGCCAGCAGCTTGGGACAGGGGTTTTCGTATGGCTACACCTTC	CASSLGQGFSYGYTF
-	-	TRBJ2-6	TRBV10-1	TGCGCCAGCAGTGGGAGTCTCGGGGCCAACGTCCTGACTTTC	CASSGSLGANVLTF
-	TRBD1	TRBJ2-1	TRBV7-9	TGTGCCAGCAGCTTCCATAGGGGGGGGACAGGGATCGATGAGCAGTTCTTC	CASSFHRGGTGIDEQFF
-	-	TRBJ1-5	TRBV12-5	TGTGCTAGTGGCCCCGCCAGGGAACAGCCCCAGCATTTT	CASGPAREQPQHF
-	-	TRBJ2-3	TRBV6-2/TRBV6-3	TGTGCCAGCAGTTACCTGGGACTCCAGGAGGGCACAGATACGCAGTATTTT	CASSYLGLQEGTDTQYF
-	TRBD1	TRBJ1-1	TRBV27	TGTGCCAGCAGTTTATCGGGGACAGGGAACACTGAAGCTTTCTTT	CASSLSGTGNTEAFF
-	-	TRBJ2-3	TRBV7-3	TGTGCCAGCAGCCCAGGGACTCCAGATACGCAGTATTTT	CASSPGTPDTQYF
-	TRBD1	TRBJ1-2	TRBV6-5	TGTGCCAGCAGTTCCCAGGGGGCGAATGGCTACACCTTC	CASSSQGANGYTF
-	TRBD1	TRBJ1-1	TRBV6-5	TGTGCCAGCAGTATGGACAGGGGAATCGCTGAAGCTTTCTTT	CASSMDRGIAEAFF
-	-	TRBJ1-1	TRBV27	TGTGCCAGCAGTTATCCAGGACAGGAAGCTTTCTTT	CASSYPGQEAFF
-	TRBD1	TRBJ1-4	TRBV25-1	TGTGCCAGCAGGTGGGGCGGGACAGGGAATGAAAAACTGTTTTTT	CASRWGGTGNEKLFF
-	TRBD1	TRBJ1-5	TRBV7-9	TGTGCCAGCAGCCCTGACAGGGGAGGTGATCAGCCCCAGCATTTT	CASSPDRGGDQPQHF
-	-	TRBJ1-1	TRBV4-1	TGCGCCAGCAGCCAAGACGGGGGGGGCAGAGCAGCTTTCTTT	CASSQDGGGRAAFF
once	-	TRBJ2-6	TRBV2	TGTGCCCAACAGCAATTGGCCGGGACTGGGGCCAACGTCCTGACTTTC	CAQQQLAGTGANVLTF
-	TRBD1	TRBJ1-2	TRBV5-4	TGTGCCAGCAGCAGAGGACAGGCGCTTCACCTACCCTCAGCTAACTATGGCTACACCTTC	CASSRGQALHLPSANYGYTF